Below are 14 T cell receptor beta chains sequenced from a single sample in a study of T cell repertoires in cytomegalovirus infection. From the reads, TCRdb called clonotypes with MiXCR, one entry per CDR3 protein. The table has some 160,000 distinct CDR3 sequences, more than 15% seen once. Sequencing used CD8+ T cells from PBMCs. The receptors stem from a human donor in good health (CMV status not recorded). Some clones in this sample may be carry-over from other donors' samples.

The V call is TRBV7-2, the J call TRBJ1-2, with a tentative D call TRBD1 (6 bases). This CDR3 has 13 residues. CDR1 SGHTA and CDR2 FQGNSA come from the germline V gene. Trimming shortened V by 5 bases and J by 7 bases, and 14 bases separated the two germline ends. The CDR3, as DNA: TGTGCCAGCAGCCCAAGTCTGGGGGCTGGCTACACCTTC. The encoded protein is CASSPSLGAGYTF.

This clonotype was detected many times. The chain joins TRBV20-1 to TRBJ2-1, with D possibly TRBD2 on 6 matching bases. In germline, CDR1 is DFQATT, CDR2 SNEGSKA (reference sequence). V was cut by 1 base and J by 9 bases, with 19 bases left in between. The CDR3 contains 15 residues. The CDR3 loop reads CSARGRDQYESEQFF. CDR3 nucleotides: TGCAGTGCTAGAGGGCGGGATCAGTATGAGAGTGAGCAGTTCTTC.

This clonotype was seen many times. The V gene is TRBV28, the J gene TRBJ1-1; unclear D gene. The CDR3 is made up of 13 amino acids. Trimming pared 5 bases from V and 3 bases from J, leaving 10 bases between. Germline V CDR1 and CDR2: MDHEN, SYDVKM. The CDR3 sequence: CASSPGRYTEAFF. The CDR3 nucleotides read TGTGCCAGCAGTCCGGGCCGGTACACTGAAGCTTTCTTT.

V and J are TRBV29-1 and TRBJ1-4; possible D gene TRBD1, 6 bases. V was clipped by 3 bases and J by 7 bases, with 15 bases between them. Germline V gene lookup returns CDR1 SQVTM and CDR2 ANQGSEA. The CDR3 covers 14 residues. This chain's CDR3 is CSVDARGKGEKLFF. The CDR3 DNA reads TGCAGCGTTGACGCCAGGGGTAAAGGTGAAAAACTGTTTTTT.

This clonotype has a count of ten or more. V and J are TRBV28 and TRBJ1-1; no clear D. Between the trimmed V and J ends, which lost 3 bases and 1 base, there was a span of 6 bases. CDR3 length: 13 residues. CDR1 and CDR2 from the germline V gene are MDHEN and SYDVKM. CDR3 sequence reads: CASSFAKNTEAFF. The DNA for the CDR3 is TGTGCCAGCAGTTTTGCCAAGAACACTGAAGCTTTCTTT.

This chain uses TRBV7-9 with TRBJ2-5; D is unclear. Germline V gene data show CDR1 as SEHNR and CDR2 as FQNEAQ (reference sequence). The CDR3 is 15 amino acids. V was cut by 1 base and J by 0 bases, with 9 bases left in between. The CDR3 nucleotides read TGTGCCAGCAGCTTAGATCGTGGAAACCAAGAGACCCAGTACTTC. This sequence encodes CASSLDRGNQETQYF.

The V and J genes are TRBV6-2 or TRBV6-3 and TRBJ2-3; D remains ambiguous. Looked up from germline, CDR1 is MNHEY and CDR2 is SVGEGT. The CDR3 consists of 13 residues. Trimming cost V 7 bases and J 2 bases, with 10 bases left between them. The CDR3 DNA reads as TGTGCCAGCAAGGAACGGTACACAGATACGCAGTATTTT. Translation gives CASKERYTDTQYF.

This chain uses TRBV20-1 with TRBJ2-2, with D hard to call. Trimming shortened V by 6 bases and J by 4 bases, and 15 bases separated the two germline ends. CDR1 and CDR2 (germline): DFQATT, SNEGSKA (reference sequence). This CDR3 is 14 amino acids long. This CDR3 reads CSARGTMGTGELFF. The CDR3 nucleotides read TGCAGTGCCCGCGGTACGATGGGCACCGGGGAGCTGTTTTTT.

This clonotype was counted between two and nine times. The chain couples TRBV14 to TRBJ2-7, with 9 bases that match TRBD2. V trimming: 3 bases; J trimming: 5 bases; junction bases outside the gene matches: 17. The CDR3 extends over 18 amino acids. The germline CDR1 and CDR2 sequences are SGHDN and FVKESK. CDR3 loop: CASSHPIPSIAGVDEQYF. The CDR3 nucleotides are TGTGCCAGCAGCCACCCGATCCCTTCTATAGCGGGAGTTGACGAGCAGTACTTC.

The table lists this clonotype with a few counts. The V and J genes are TRBV6-1 and TRBJ1-5; unclear D gene. The V end was cut by 7 bases, the J end by 1 base, with 8 bases between. The CDR3 totals 13 residues. In germline, CDR1 is MNHNS, CDR2 SASEGT. CDR3 loop: CASIERSNQPQHF. CDR3 DNA sequence: TGTGCCAGCATCGAGAGGAGCAATCAGCCCCAGCATTTT.

This clonotype was seen at least ten times. This chain links TRBV7-2 with TRBJ2-7, with 12 bases fitting TRBD2. J lost 0 bases, V lost 6 bases, and 3 bases had no gene match. This CDR3 has 15 residues. The V gene's germline CDR1 is SGHTA and CDR2 FQGNSA. CDR3 in DNA: TGTGCCAGCAGGCCGACTAGCGGGAGCTCCTACGAGCAGTACTTC. Translating gives CASRPTSGSSYEQYF. The variable domain in full, with the rest retrieved from reference TRBV7-2 and TRBJ2-7, is GAGVSQSPSNKVTEKGKDVELRCDPISGHTALYWYRQSLGQGLEFLIYFQGNSAPDKSGLPSDRFSAERTGGSVSTLTIQRTQQEDSAVYLCASRPTSGSSYEQYFGPGTRLTVT.

This clonotype was detected only a few times. The chain uses TRBV5-6 and TRBJ2-5, with D perhaps TRBD2 (6 bases). V lost 2 bases, J lost 2 bases, and 13 bases lay in between. CDR3 length equals 15 residues. Germline-derived CDR1 and CDR2 are SGHDT and YYEEEE. Here the CDR3 reads CASSFSGTVQETQYF. The CDR3 bases are TGTGCCAGCAGCTTCTCCGGGACTGTACAAGAGACCCAGTACTTC. The variable domain in full, completed from reference TRBV5-6 and TRBJ2-5, reads DAGVTQSPTHLIKTRGQQVTLRCSPKSGHDTVSWYQQALGQGPQFIFQYYEEEERQRGNFPDRFSGHQFPNYSSELNVNALLLGDSALYLCASSFSGTVQETQYFGPGTRLLVL.

The rearrangement uses TRBV6-2 or TRBV6-3 and TRBJ1-1; 8 bases are a match to TRBD1. CDR1 and CDR2 from the germline V gene are MNHEY and SVGEGT. V shed 6 bases and J 2 bases; nucleotides not matched to a gene: 5. The CDR3 sequence is 14 residues long. CDR3 DNA: TGTGCCAGCAGCTTGACAGGGGATAACACTGAAGCTTTCTTT. This translates into CASSLTGDNTEAFF.

The chain is built from TRBV15 and TRBJ1-5; D perhaps matches TRBD1 (5 bases). Germline V CDR1 and CDR2: LNHNV, YYDKDF (reference sequence). V lost 0 bases, J lost 2 bases, and 8 bases lay in between. The CDR3 runs 15 residues. The CDR3 bases are TGTGCCACCAGCAGAGAAGGGGAGGGCAATCAGCCCCAGCATTTT. This translates into CATSREGEGNQPQHF.